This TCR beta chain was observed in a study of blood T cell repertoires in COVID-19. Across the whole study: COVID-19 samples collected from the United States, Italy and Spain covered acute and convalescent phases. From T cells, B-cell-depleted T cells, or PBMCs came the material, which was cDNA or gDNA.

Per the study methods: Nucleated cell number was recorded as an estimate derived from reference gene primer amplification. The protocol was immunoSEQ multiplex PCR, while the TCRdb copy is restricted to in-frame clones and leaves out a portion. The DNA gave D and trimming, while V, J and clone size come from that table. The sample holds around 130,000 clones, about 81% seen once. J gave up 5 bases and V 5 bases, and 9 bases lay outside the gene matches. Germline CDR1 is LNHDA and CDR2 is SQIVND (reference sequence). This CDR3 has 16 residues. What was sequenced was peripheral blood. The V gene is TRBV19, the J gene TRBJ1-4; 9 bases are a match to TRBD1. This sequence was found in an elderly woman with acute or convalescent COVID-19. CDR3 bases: TGTGCCAGTAGTTCTGTCCGGGGGACAGGGAATGAAAAACTGTTTTTT. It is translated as CASSSVRGTGNEKLFF.